The sequence of this TCR beta chain was determined in a study of T cell responses to AZD1222 COVID-19 vaccine. The assay was immunoSEQ multiplex PCR, and TCRdb's table has in-frame clones only and misses some. The table shows more than 120,000 clones, with nearly 90% occurring only once. The CDR3 runs to 14 residues. Germline CDR1 reads LNHDA; CDR2 reads SQIVND (reference sequence). V was shortened by 5 bases and J by 7 bases, with 12 bases between the two germline ends. Study results and limitations: Reportedly, nearly half of unique spike TCRs recognized epitopes outside B.1.351/B.1.1.7 mutations. Spike-wide vaccine-associated CD4 TCRs dominated at 160-218 and 743-854.

As to this clone: The antigen remains undetermined.

This TCR derives from an adult who received the MenACWY meningococcal vaccine as a control. The chain carries TRBV19 and TRBJ1-6, with D perhaps TRBD1 (6 bases). The sequenced sample was peripheral blood, obtained 28 days after the second dose of the MenACWY control vaccine. The DNA for the CDR3 is TGTGCCAGTAGTGTACAGGGAGAGAATTCACCCCTCCACTTT. Its protein product is CASSVQGENSPLHF.